Listed here are 17 T cell receptor beta chains from one sample, sequenced in a study of T cells in women clearing cervical HPV infection. Assay used: immunoSEQ multiplex PCR; TCRdb lists only in-frame clones, some missing. This sample's clone table lists around 33,000 clones. Material: blood buffy coat. The receptors were gathered from a woman between 18 and 70 years old with a cervical HPV16 infection that either progressed to CIN3+ or cleared (not recorded which).

To note about this clone: The CDR3 extends 3 residues past the end of the read, so its final part is completed from the germline J gene. This chain uses TRBV18 with TRBJ2-3; TRBD2 aligns across 10 bases. Germline V gene sequence: CDR1 KGHSH, CDR2 LQKENI. The CDR3 consists of 15 residues. V shed 3 bases, J shed 4 bases, and the junction held 4 bases outside the gene matches. The covered CDR3 bases are TGTGCCAGCTCACCGGGGCTAGCGGGAGCAGATACG. Translation gives CASSPGLAGADT. The whole CDR3 protein reads CASSPGLAGADTQYF.

Remarks on this clone: The read ends 3 residues early relative to the CDR3; the germline J gene fills the gap. The chain carries TRBV7-2 and TRBJ2-3, with D possibly matching TRBD1 (6 bases). This CDR3 is built from 14 residues. V was clipped by 5 bases and J by 3 bases, with 12 bases between them. The V gene's germline CDR1 is SGHTA and CDR2 FQGNSA. The CDR3 DNA, read in part, is TGTGCCAGCAGCGTGGTACAGGGAACAGATACG. Encoded protein: CASSVVQGTDT. The entire CDR3 sequence reads CASSVVQGTDTQYF.

As for this clone: The read ends 3 residues shy of where the CDR3 ends; the end is completed using the germline J gene. The chain joins TRBV20-1 to TRBJ2-7; 7 positions agree with TRBD1. The CDR3 sequence is 14 residues long. Unmatched junction bases numbered 4, after V lost 1 base and J lost 1 base. Germline CDR1 reads DFQATT; CDR2 reads SNEGSKA (reference sequence). CDR3 DNA (partial): TGCAGTGCTAGAGGGACAGGAGTATCCTACGAG. It is translated as CSARGTGVSYE. The whole CDR3 sequence is CSARGTGVSYEQYF.

Points on this clone: The read gets to within 3 residues of the CDR3 end, and the germline J gene fills in the rest. The chain recombines TRBV5-1 with TRBJ2-7, with 10 nucleotides matching TRBD1. CDR1 and CDR2 (germline): SGHRS, YFSETQ. The CDR3 runs to 14 residues. The V segment lost 4 bases and the J segment 2 bases; nucleotides outside the gene matches: 3. The covered CDR3 bases are TGCGCCAGCAGCCCCGACAGGGGGCCCTACGAG. As protein: CASSPDRGPYE. The CDR3 in full is CASSPDRGPYEQYF. Filled out from reference TRBV5-1 and TRBJ2-7, the complete variable domain reads KAGVTQTPRYLIKTRGQQVTLSCSPISGHRSVSWYQQTPGQGLQFLFEYFSETQRNKGNFPGRFSGRQFSNSRSEMNVSTLELGDSALYLCASSPDRGPYEQYFGPGTRLTVT.

Worth noting for this clone: The read ends 3 residues early relative to the CDR3; the germline J gene fills the gap. This chain links TRBV11-1 with TRBJ1-4, with 8 bases matching TRBD1. Trimming at V came to 4 bases and at J to 7 bases, leaving 5 bases not matched to a gene. In germline, CDR1 is SGHAT, CDR2 FQDESV (reference sequence). This CDR3 region has 14 residues. CDR3 sequence: CASSSGQGGEKLFF. CDR3 DNA (partial): TGTGCCAGCAGCTCCGGACAGGGAGGTGAAAAA.

As concerns this clone: The sequenced fragment ends 3 residues before the CDR3 boundary, so the rest is inferred from the germline J gene. This chain uses TRBV18 with TRBJ2-7; perhaps TRBD2 as D (5 bases). The V end was cut by 2 bases, the J end by 3 bases, with 17 bases between. Germline loops: CDR1 KGHSH, CDR2 LQKENI. CDR3 length: 16 residues. CDR3 DNA, as far as it was read: TGTGCCAGCTCACCAAGTCAACTGACCGGGGTCTACGAG. Translation gives CASSPSQLTGVYE. Given in full, the CDR3 is CASSPSQLTGVYEQYF.

CDR3 DNA, as far as it was read: TGTGCCAGCAGCCCGGGGGGGGTCGACGGGGAG. Amino acids: CASSPGGVDGE. The whole CDR3 protein is CASSPGGVDGELFF. This chain links TRBV5-4 with TRBJ2-2, with 8 bases aligning to TRBD2. The read gets to within 3 residues of the CDR3 end, and the germline J gene fills in the rest. The junction had 6 bases not matched to a gene; V was cut back by 4 bases and J by 7 bases. Germline CDR1 is SGHNT and CDR2 is YYREEE (reference sequence). CDR3 length: 14 residues.

Notes on this clone: The read ends 3 residues before the CDR3 terminus; that terminus is restored from the germline J gene. V gene TRBV7-8 combines with J gene TRBJ1-1; D not certain. V was clipped by 1 base and J by 1 base, with 7 bases between them. This CDR3 has 14 residues. In germline, CDR1 is SGHVS, CDR2 FQNEAQ. The part of the CDR3 DNA that was read is TGTGCCAGCAGCTTAGTTTCGGGGAACACTGAA. Protein product: CASSLVSGNTE. The complete CDR3 protein is CASSLVSGNTEAFF.

On this clone: The read comes to an end 3 residues before the CDR3 does, leaving the germline J gene to fill in the end. The rearrangement joins TRBV28 to TRBJ2-7; D remains unclear. This CDR3 is built from 13 residues. Germline values: CDR1 MDHEN, CDR2 SYDVKM. Trimming removed 2 bases from V and 4 bases from J, with 9 bases in between. CDR3 loop: CASSLKYRYEQYF. The DNA read from the CDR3 is TGTGCCAGCAGTTTAAAGTACAGATACGAG.

With respect to this clone: The sequenced fragment ends 3 residues before the CDR3 boundary, so the rest is inferred from the germline J gene. This chain uses TRBV6-2 or TRBV6-3 with TRBJ2-7, with a weak D call TRBD1 (6 bases). The V and J ends lost 2 bases and 3 bases respectively, with 17 bases between them. The CDR3 is 16 residues long. Germline CDR1 reads MNHEY; CDR2 reads SVGEGT. The CDR3 here is CASSYSRGLKLYEQYF. CDR3 bases read: TGTGCCAGCAGTTACAGCAGGGGCCTCAAACTCTACGAG.

To note about this clone: With the read ending 3 residues before the CDR3 end, the germline J gene is used to fill in that end. The V gene is TRBV4-2, the J gene TRBJ2-5; D possibly corresponds to TRBD1 (7 bases). Trimming pared 4 bases from V and 5 bases from J, leaving 23 bases between. This CDR3 is built from 17 residues. Germline lookup yields CDR1 LGHNA and CDR2 YNFKEQ. CDR3 DNA (partial): TGTGCCAGCAGCCCGAGACAGGGAGGCCAGGAGTGGGAGACC. The encoded protein is CASSPRQGGQEWET. The entire CDR3 protein is CASSPRQGGQEWETQYF.

With regard to this clone: Read sequence stops 3 residues before the CDR3 end, and the germline J gene provides the missing end. V usage is TRBV20-1 and J usage is TRBJ2-3; the D gene is possibly TRBD1 (5 bases). In germline, CDR1 is DFQATT, CDR2 SNEGSKA (reference sequence). The CDR3 contains 14 residues. The part of the CDR3 DNA that was read is TGCAGTGCTAGCCCCAGGGTAACCCGAGAGACG. The encoded protein is CSASPRVTRET. The whole CDR3 protein reads CSASPRVTRETQYF.

About this clone: The read gets to within 3 residues of the CDR3 end, and the germline J gene fills in the rest. J is TRBJ1-6 and V is TRBV20-1; possible D gene TRBD1, 5 bases. Germline V gene lookup returns CDR1 DFQATT and CDR2 SNEGSKA (reference sequence). The CDR3 extends over 14 amino acids. Trimming took 0 bases from V and 7 from J, leaving 10 bases between them. The CDR3 protein is CSARDGGVNSPLHF. The sequenced part of the CDR3 DNA is TGCAGTGCTAGAGATGGGGGGGTGAATTCACCC.

On this clone: The read falls 3 residues short of the CDR3 end, and the missing part is taken from the germline J gene. The V call is TRBV7-2, the J call TRBJ1-5, with a tentative D call TRBD1 (6 bases). This CDR3 contains 15 residues. V shed 5 bases and J shed 7 bases, with 18 bases lying between them. Germline V lookup: CDR1 SGHTA, CDR2 FQGNSA. The CDR3 here is CASSLSRGKGQPQHF. The sequenced CDR3 bases are TGTGCCAGCAGCCTTTCGAGGGGGAAGGGGCAGCCC.

With regard to this clone: Coverage ceases 3 residues before the CDR3 finishes, and the germline J gene fills in the end. This rearrangement joins TRBV10-3 to TRBJ2-1, with unresolved D. The CDR3 is 13 amino acids. Trimming pared 2 bases from V and 7 bases from J, leaving 9 bases between. CDR1 ENHRY and CDR2 SYGVKD come from the germline V gene. The chain's CDR3 is CAISEIASNEQFF. The covered CDR3 bases are TGTGCCATCAGTGAGATCGCGAGTAATGAG.

A remark on this clone: Sequencing ends 3 residues short of the CDR3 end; the germline J gene provides the rest. The chain is built from TRBV29-1 and TRBJ2-1, with 11 bases lining up with TRBD1. This CDR3 comprises 13 residues. Trimming at V came to 7 bases and at J to 6 bases, leaving 5 bases not matched to a gene. Germline CDR1 is SQVTM and CDR2 is ANQGSEA. The covered CDR3 bases are TGCAGCGGGGGACAGGGGGTTCGCAATGAG. It specifies CSGGQGVRNE. The whole CDR3 is CSGGQGVRNEQFF.

To note about this clone: The observed sequence ends 3 residues before the CDR3 terminus, with the missing tail filled in from the germline J gene. This sequence joins TRBV28 and TRBJ1-1, with 9 bases that match TRBD1. Germline loops: CDR1 MDHEN, CDR2 SYDVKM. V was pared by 8 bases and J by 4 bases, with 14 bases of the junction left unmatched. There are 16 residues in the CDR3. This CDR3 is CASGSPAGQGFTEAFF. Partial CDR3 DNA: TGTGCCAGCGGCTCCCCCGCAGGACAGGGGTTCACTGAA.